These 9 T cell receptor beta chains originate from one sample sequenced in a study of CD8 T cells in ankylosing spondylitis. Study-wide points: Apparently characteristic of ankylosing spondylitis blood was a TCR beta motif (under ten highly homologous variants).

Antigens for these TCRs are unknown. From the 5' RACE reads, TCRdb called clonotypes with MiXCR, one entry per CDR3 protein. The sample contains under 250,000 distinct CDR3 sequences, roughly 6.6% of which appear only once. Sequenced: blood, either unsorted or a sorted T cell fraction (not recorded which). Receptors were obtained from a male donor with ankylosing spondylitis.

This clonotype was counted many times. The chain recombines TRBV12-3 or TRBV12-4 with TRBJ1-6, with 10 nucleotides matching TRBD1. J lost 9 bases, V lost 6 bases, and 2 bases had no gene match. The CDR3 contains 13 residues. CDR3 DNA sequence: TGTGCCAGCAGACGGGACAGGGGTTCACCCCTCCACTTT. It specifies CASRRDRGSPLHF.

This clonotype was found many times. This chain uses TRBV5-1 with TRBJ2-7; perhaps TRBD2 as D (6 bases). The V and J ends lost 4 bases and 3 bases respectively, with 11 bases between them. This CDR3 is 13 amino acids long. Per germline, CDR1 SGHRS and CDR2 YFSETQ. CDR3 nucleotides: TGCGCCAGCAGCAGGAGGGTAGACTACGAGCAGTACTTC. Residues: CASSRRVDYEQYF.

This clonotype showed up just once. The rearrangement joins TRBV4-2 to TRBJ2-3; D unclear. The CDR3 spans 14 residues. V lost 0 bases and J lost 4, with 8 bases in between. The germline CDR1 and CDR2 sequences are LGHNA and YNFKEQ. CDR3 protein: CASSQDEAPDTQYF. The CDR3 bases are TGTGCCAGCAGCCAAGATGAAGCCCCAGATACGCAGTATTTT.

The V gene is TRBV27, the J gene TRBJ2-2; 10 bases map to TRBD2. Germline V gives CDR1 MNHEY, CDR2 SMNVEV (reference sequence). V lost 6 bases, J lost 8 bases, and 9 bases stayed unmatched. The CDR3 length is 15 residues. DNA for the CDR3: TGTGCCAGCAGCTGGATAGCGGGGGGCGTGGGGGAGCTGTTTTTT. Translating gives CASSWIAGGVGELFF.

This clonotype was seen repeatedly, ten times or more. The V call is TRBV27, the J call TRBJ1-5; D is possibly TRBD1 (6 bases). Germline assignment: CDR1 MNHEY and CDR2 SMNVEV (reference sequence). V was pared by 8 bases and J by 6 bases, with 17 bases between. The CDR3 totals 14 residues. CDR3: CASGKTGNLQPQHF. The CDR3 DNA reads as TGTGCCAGCGGGAAGACAGGTAATCTTCAGCCCCAGCATTTT.

The chain uses TRBV4-2 and TRBJ2-7, with D unresolved. The CDR3 is 13 residues long. V was cut by 7 bases and J by 6 bases, with 16 bases left in between. Germline lookup yields CDR1 LGHNA and CDR2 YNFKEQ. The CDR3 DNA reads as TGTGCCAGCACCGGGTCCCCAGTGGGCGAGCAGTACTTC. This codes for CASTGSPVGEQYF.

This clonotype was recorded at least ten times. The rearrangement uses TRBV29-1 and TRBJ1-2; 11 bases are shared with TRBD1. The V and J ends lost 8 bases and 8 bases, in that order; junction bases with no gene match: 4. Germline V lookup: CDR1 SQVTM, CDR2 ANQGSEA. This CDR3 has 11 residues. The CDR3 nucleotides read TGCAGCATTGGACAGGGGGCCGGCTACACCTTC. Amino acid sequence: CSIGQGAGYTF.

This clonotype was seen ten or more times. Its ends do not fully match the called genes, so a read error is possible. The chain joins TRBV27 to TRBJ2-1; D is unclear. Per the germline V gene, CDR1 is MNHEY and CDR2 is SMNVEV (reference sequence). CDR3 length: 13 residues. CDR3 protein: CASSPLPGPAPIF. The CDR3 bases are TGTGCCAGCAGTCCACTCCCGGGCCCCGCTCCAATCTTC.

The table lists this clonotype with many counts. The J gene is TRBJ2-7, the V gene TRBV27; perhaps TRBD2 as D (5 bases). The CDR3 is 14 amino acids. V lost 3 bases and J lost 3, with 12 bases in between. The germline V gene encodes CDR1 MNHEY and CDR2 SMNVEV (reference sequence). CDR3 DNA sequence: TGTGCCAGCAGTTTTCGGGGTCCAATCTACGAGCAGTACTTC. Translation: CASSFRGPIYEQYF.